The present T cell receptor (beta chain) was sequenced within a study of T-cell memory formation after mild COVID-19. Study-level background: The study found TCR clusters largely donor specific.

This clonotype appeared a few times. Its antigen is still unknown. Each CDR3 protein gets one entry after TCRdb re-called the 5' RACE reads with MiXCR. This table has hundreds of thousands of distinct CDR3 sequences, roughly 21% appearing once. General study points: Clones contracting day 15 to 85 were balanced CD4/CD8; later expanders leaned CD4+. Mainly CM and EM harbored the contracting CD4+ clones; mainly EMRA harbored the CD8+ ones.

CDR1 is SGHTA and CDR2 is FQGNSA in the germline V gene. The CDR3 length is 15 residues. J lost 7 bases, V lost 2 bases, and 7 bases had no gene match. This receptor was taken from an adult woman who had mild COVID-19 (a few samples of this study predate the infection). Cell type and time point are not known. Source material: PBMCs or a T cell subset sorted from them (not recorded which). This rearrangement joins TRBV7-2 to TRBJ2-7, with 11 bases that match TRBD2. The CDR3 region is CASSLIAGGPREQYF. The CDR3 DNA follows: TGTGCCAGCAGCTTAATAGCGGGGGGGCCAAGGGAGCAGTACTTC.